This T cell receptor beta chain was sequenced during a study of shared clonotypes between healthy human individuals. This CDR3 has 17 amino acids. J lost 4 bases, V lost 1 base, and 10 bases had no gene match. Looked up from germline, CDR1 is SNHLY and CDR2 is FYNNEI. Study conclusions and caveats: Naive subsets usually exceeded memory subsets in estimated richness. The authors sampled blood alone, and tissue repertoires likely differ. Clonotype sharing among donors was thought likely to change with sequencing depth.

About this clone itself: As yet, its antigen is unknown.

CD8 cells classed as naive were CD45RO-negative and positively selected for CCR7, excluding terminally differentiated effector memory CD45RA+ cells. The deep-level immunoSEQ assay was used. Sequenced by immunoSEQ multiplex PCR; TCRdb stores in-frame clones only, minus some. The sample lists about 2 million clones; about 95% were seen once. The sample was naive CD8+ T cells sorted from blood. The chain links TRBV2 to TRBJ2-5; the match to TRBD2 covers 9 bases. This clonotype originated in a man aged 18 to 30 in good health. In DNA, the CDR3 is TGTGCCAGCAGTGAAGGAAGCGGGGGGATTCGAAGAGAGACCCAGTACTTC. Encoded protein: CASSEGSGGIRRETQYF.